A single sample gave rise to the 19 T cell receptor beta chains below, sequenced in a study of graft-versus-host responses after intestinal transplantation. No antigen has been identified for these receptors. Produced via immunoSEQ multiplex PCR; TCRdb's table is partial and in-frame only. The repertoire includes about 110,000 clones, roughly 90% of them detected once, and 0.71% sits in the top ten. Sequenced here: unstimulated CD4+ T cells sorted from spleen or lymph node cells, sampled before transplant. The receptors derive from a human donor who was the organ donor for an intestinal transplant.

The V and J genes are TRBV4-2 and TRBJ1-1; 10 bases are a match to TRBD1. Per germline, CDR1 LGHNA and CDR2 YNFKEQ. Trimming took 1 base from V and 5 from J; bases not matched to a gene: 7. There are 16 residues in the CDR3. CDR3 bases: TGTGCCAGCAGCCAAGCCGACAGGGGGCGGGAGACTGAAGCTTTCTTT. Amino acids: CASSQADRGRETEAFF.

This chain joins TRBV10-1 and TRBJ2-5, with 7 bases lining up with TRBD2. There are 14 residues in the CDR3. Germline CDR1 and CDR2: WNHNN and SYGVQD (reference sequence). V trimming: 4 bases; J trimming: 0 bases; junction bases outside the gene matches: 2. DNA for the CDR3: TGCGCCAGCAGTGTAAGCGGGAACCAAGAGACCCAGTACTTC. It translates to CASSVSGNQETQYF.

The chain employs TRBV6-6 and TRBJ1-1, with 10 bases identical to TRBD1. The germline gives CDR1 MNHNY, CDR2 SVGAGI (reference sequence). This CDR3 is 16 amino acids long. Germline trimming cut 6 bases from V and 5 bases from J; bases unmatched to any gene: 12. CDR3 loop: CASRPPIGQGETEAFF. As DNA, the CDR3 is TGTGCCAGCAGACCACCGATCGGACAGGGGGAAACTGAAGCTTTCTTT.

V is TRBV6-5 and J is TRBJ2-5; 9 bases are a match to TRBD2. Germline trimming cut 10 bases from V and 6 bases from J; bases unmatched to any gene: 12. Germline CDR1 is MNHEY and CDR2 is SVGAGI. This CDR3 has 14 residues. As DNA, the CDR3 is TGTGCCACTCAGCTGGCGGGAGGGCACAAGACCCAGTACTTC. It specifies CATQLAGGHKTQYF.

This chain uses TRBV19 with TRBJ1-5; D gene unclear. V lost 3 bases to trimming and J lost 0 bases, with 12 bases between them. This CDR3 contains 16 residues. CDR1 LNHDA and CDR2 SQIVND come from the germline V gene (reference sequence). CDR3 sequence (DNA): TGTGCCAGTAGTATTTGGGTGCATAATAGCAATCAGCCCCAGCATTTT. As protein: CASSIWVHNSNQPQHF.

In regard to this clone: This sample also contains other DNA sequences that code for the same CDR3. The J gene is TRBJ2-3, the V gene TRBV9; perhaps D is TRBD1 or TRBD2 (5 bases each). The CDR3 runs 13 residues. The V gene's germline CDR1 is SGDLS and CDR2 YYNGEE. V lost 2 bases to trimming and J lost 2 bases, with 6 bases between them. The CDR3 loop is CASSVGVTDTQYF. CDR3 DNA: TGTGCCAGCAGCGTGGGGGTCACAGATACGCAGTATTTT.

J is TRBJ1-6 and V is TRBV27; 8 nucleotides match TRBD1. The CDR3 extends over 16 amino acids. V lost 6 bases and J lost 3; bases outside the gene matches: 7. CDR1 and CDR2 (germline): MNHEY, SMNVEV (reference sequence). In DNA, the CDR3 is TGTGCCAGCAGGCCGGGACAGGTGAACTATAATTCACCCCTCCACTTT. It yields the protein CASRPGQVNYNSPLHF.

V usage is TRBV19 and J usage is TRBJ2-7; 10 nucleotides agree with TRBD1. The CDR3 is made up of 12 amino acids. V was pared by 4 bases and J by 6 bases, with 0 bases of the junction left unmatched. Germline CDR1 LNHDA, CDR2 SQIVND (reference sequence). The DNA of the CDR3 is TGTGCCAGTAGTAGGACAGGGGGCGAGCAGTACTTC. Encoded protein: CASSRTGGEQYF.

The chain joins TRBV10-3 to TRBJ1-3; D is uncertain. The ends were cut back, 3 bases at V and 0 bases at J, with 3 bases in the middle. CDR3 length equals 13 residues. CDR1 is ENHRY and CDR2 is SYGVKD in the germline V gene. CDR3 protein: CAISESSGNTIYF. The CDR3 DNA reads as TGTGCCATCAGTGAAAGCTCTGGAAACACCATATATTTT.

CDR3 DNA sequence: TGTGCCAGTAGTATGGACAATTTTAGCAATCAGCCCCAGCATTTT. Protein sequence: CASSMDNFSNQPQHF. The V and J genes are TRBV19 and TRBJ1-5; perhaps TRBD1 as D (5 bases). CDR1 is LNHDA and CDR2 is SQIVND in the germline V gene (reference sequence). The V and J ends lost 3 bases and 0 bases respectively, with 9 bases between them. The CDR3 is 15 amino acids.

The chain joins TRBV5-6 to TRBJ1-2; tentative D call: TRBD1 (5 bases). The V and J ends lost 7 bases and 6 bases respectively, with 13 bases between them. The CDR3 has 12 residues. Germline CDR1 and CDR2: SGHDT and YYEEEE. The DNA of the CDR3 is TGTGCCAGCCGAGGGCAGGGCCATGGCTACACCTTC. Its translation: CASRGQGHGYTF. Full variable domain (missing parts from reference TRBV5-6 and TRBJ1-2): DAGVTQSPTHLIKTRGQQVTLRCSPKSGHDTVSWYQQALGQGPQFIFQYYEEEERQRGNFPDRFSGHQFPNYSSELNVNALLLGDSALYLCASRGQGHGYTFGSGTRLTVV.

This clone was seen once. This chain connects TRBV5-4 to TRBJ2-7; 11 nucleotides match TRBD2. V was pared by 4 bases and J by 2 bases, with 8 bases of the junction left unmatched. Germline lookup yields CDR1 SGHNT and CDR2 YYREEE (reference sequence). The CDR3 length is 16 residues. As DNA, the CDR3 is TGTGCCAGCAGCGCGGGGACTAGCGGCAGCCCCTACGAGCAGTACTTC. Translated: CASSAGTSGSPYEQYF. The full variable domain, with the rest looked up from reference TRBV5-4 and TRBJ2-7, is ETGVTQSPTHLIKTRGQQVTLRCSSQSGHNTVSWYQQALGQGPQFIFQYYREEENGRGNFPPRFSGLQFPNYSSELNVNALELDDSALYLCASSAGTSGSPYEQYFGPGTRLTVT.

The chain couples TRBV21-1 to TRBJ2-1; TRBD1, the D gene given by the table, was not confirmed from the DNA. TRBV21-1 is termed a pseudogene. This CDR3 comprises 16 residues. CDR3 DNA: TGTGCCAGCAGCAAAGCTTCTACTTCGTGGGCCAATGAGCAGTTCTTC. As protein: CASSKASTSWANEQFF.

J is TRBJ1-6 and V is TRBV7-3; D gene unclear. CDR1 SGHTA and CDR2 FQGTGA come from the germline V gene. The CDR3 spans 16 residues. V was cut by 4 bases and J by 2 bases, with 12 bases left in between. CDR3 coding DNA: TGTGCCAGCAGCTCCCGGACCGTAGCCTATAATTCACCCCTCCACTTT. As protein: CASSSRTVAYNSPLHF.

V gene TRBV7-2 combines with J gene TRBJ1-6; D remains unclear. CDR1 and CDR2 (germline): SGHTA, FQGNSA. V lost 5 bases and J 0 bases, leaving 11 bases between the germline ends. This CDR3 region has 16 residues. The CDR3 region is CASSPSWSSYNSPLHF. In DNA, the CDR3 is TGTGCCAGCAGCCCTAGTTGGAGCTCCTATAATTCACCCCTCCACTTT.

This clone was detected once. The chain combines TRBV28 with TRBJ2-7; 10 bases line up with TRBD1. The germline V gene has CDR1 MDHEN and CDR2 SYDVKM. V dropped 5 bases and J dropped 7; count of bases not matched to a gene: 11. The CDR3 contains 15 residues. The CDR3 DNA follows: TGTGCCAGCAGTGGGAGGGGGACAGGGGAGCGAGAGCAGTACTTC. Translating it yields CASSGRGTGEREQYF.

The chain links TRBV6-4 to TRBJ1-6; 8 nucleotides align to TRBD1. CDR3 length equals 15 residues. Germline assignment: CDR1 MRHNA and CDR2 SNTAGT. With V trimmed by 6 bases and J by 5 bases, 6 bases remained unmatched. CDR3 sequence reads: CASRTGTGDNSPLHF. CDR3 nucleotide sequence: TGTGCCAGCAGAACCGGGACAGGAGATAATTCACCCCTCCACTTT.

The table lists this clone with a few counts. This sequence joins TRBV19 and TRBJ1-1, with D possibly being TRBD1 (6 bases). This CDR3 is built from 15 residues. Germline values: CDR1 LNHDA, CDR2 SQIVND (reference sequence). V was clipped by 3 bases and J by 0 bases, with 11 bases between them. This CDR3 reads CASSMTDSLNTEAFF. The CDR3 DNA sequence: TGTGCCAGTAGTATGACGGACAGCTTGAACACTGAAGCTTTCTTT.

V is TRBV9 and J is TRBJ1-6; TRBD1 might be the D (5 bases). Germline V lookup: CDR1 SGDLS, CDR2 YYNGEE. The CDR3 length is 16 residues. V was shortened by 4 bases and J by 5 bases, with 16 bases between the two germline ends. This chain's CDR3 is CASSPQVGPNNSPLHF. CDR3 bases: TGTGCCAGCAGCCCCCAGGTGGGGCCTAATAATTCACCCCTCCACTTT.